This T cell receptor beta chain was obtained from a study of blood T cell repertoires in COVID-19. Looking at the study overall: The United States, Italy and Spain provided the acute and convalescent COVID-19 samples.

In terms of age and location, participants ranged from roughly 18 to 95 years and lived in about 25 US areas. Donors in Cohort 3 who had recovered were those with two negative PCRs, healthcare professional clearance, or resolution of their symptoms. This clone was detected a few times. Authors' data handling: Reference gene primer amplification gave estimated nucleated cell counts. Produced via immunoSEQ multiplex PCR; TCRdb's table is partial and in-frame only. V and J calls and clone size are those listed in that table; D and trimming were worked out from the DNA. The sample has 95,000 to 150,000 clones, around 83% seen once. The sequenced material came from PBMCs or T cells enriched from blood (not recorded which). This receptor was taken from a woman younger than 45 who had recovered from COVID-19.

Here the CDR3 DNA reads TGTGCCAGCTCACAGGAGAATCAGCCCCAGCATTTT. Translated, it gives CASSQENQPQHF. V is TRBV18 and J is TRBJ1-5; no clear D gene. This CDR3 region has 12 residues. Trimming removed 4 bases at V and 4 bases at J, with 5 bases between. Germline values: CDR1 KGHSH, CDR2 LQKENI. Filled out from reference TRBV18 and TRBJ1-5, the complete variable domain reads NAGVMQNPRHLVRRRGQEARLRCSPMKGHSHVYWYRQLPEEGLKFMVYLQKENIIDESGMPKERFSAEFPKEGPSILRIQQVVRGDSAAYFCASSQENQPQHFGDGTRLSIL.